This T cell receptor (beta chain) comes out of a study of OX40 agonist ivuxolimab in advanced cancers. Study overall: The dose-escalation cohort had hepatocellular carcinoma, melanoma, renal cell or head and neck cancer. Participants averaged roughly 60 years of age (range roughly 23 to 85) and were less than 85% male. Study conclusions and caveats: Clones of CD4+ and CD8+ blood T cells grew by week 6 at doses of 0.1 to 3.0 mg/kg.

The repertoire was sequenced with immunoSEQ multiplex PCR; TCRdb's copy has only in-frame clones and lacks some. Here the sample spans roughly 100,000 clones, 90% being singletons. V was shortened by 2 bases and J by 0 bases, with 9 bases between the two germline ends. Looked up from germline, CDR1 is SGHRS and CDR2 is YFSETQ. The CDR3 totals 14 residues. Concerning this clone: No antigen is known for it.

The chain couples TRBV5-1 to TRBJ2-7; D gene ambiguous. The receptor was derived from an adult with an advanced solid tumor such as melanoma, head and neck, liver or kidney cancer. This material consisted of CD4+ or CD8+ T cells sorted from blood, taken in a trial of the OX40 agonist ivuxolimab. The CDR3 DNA reads as TGCGCCAGCAGCTTCGCCGGCGTCTCCTACGAGCAGTACTTC. This codes for CASSFAGVSYEQYF.